Presented here are 27 T cell receptor beta chains from one specimen sequenced in a study of blood T cell repertoires in COVID-19. Libraries were prepared by immunoSEQ multiplex PCR; TCRdb keeps only in-frame clonotypes and omits some of them. The top ten clones hold about 4% of a sample with 130,000 to 150,000 clones, more than 75% of them seen once. The sample taken for sequencing was peripheral blood. The receptors derive from a man aged 55 to 70 with acute or convalescent COVID-19.

This chain links TRBV28 with TRBJ2-3; D call uncertain. Trimming stripped 6 bases from V and 0 bases from J, with 10 bases between. The CDR3 spans 14 residues. Germline V gene data show CDR1 as MDHEN and CDR2 as SYDVKM. The DNA for the CDR3 is TGTGCCAGCAGCCGAGCGCTTAGCACAGATACGCAGTATTTT. Protein: CASSRALSTDTQYF.

The chain couples TRBV9 to TRBJ2-7, with 7 nucleotides matching TRBD2. The V gene end was trimmed by 4 bases and the J gene end by 0 bases; junction bases not matched to a gene: 7. The CDR3 length is 15 residues. CDR1 and CDR2 (germline): SGDLS, YYNGEE. In DNA, the CDR3 is TGTGCCAGCAGCCGGGGGGTTTCGACCTCCTACGAGCAGTACTTC. Protein product: CASSRGVSTSYEQYF.

The chain uses TRBV2 and TRBJ2-5; 16 nucleotides match TRBD2. Germline V gene sequence: CDR1 SNHLY, CDR2 FYNNEI. The length of the CDR3 is 17 residues. Trimming cost V 5 bases and J 4 bases; bases outside gene matches: 7. The CDR3 region has the DNA TGTGCCAGCAGTAAGGGACTAGCGGGAGGGCGAGGAGAGACCCAGTACTTC. The encoded protein is CASSKGLAGGRGETQYF.

This chain links TRBV5-1 with TRBJ1-1; no reliable D call. CDR3 length equals 14 residues. Trimming took 6 bases from V and 1 from J, leaving 13 bases between them. In germline, CDR1 is SGHRS, CDR2 YFSETQ. The CDR3 region is CASTGVGGNTEAFF. CDR3 coding DNA: TGCGCCAGCACCGGTGTCGGCGGGAACACTGAAGCTTTCTTT. Combining the CDR3 with reference TRBV5-1 and TRBJ1-1 gives the whole variable domain KAGVTQTPRYLIKTRGQQVTLSCSPISGHRSVSWYQQTPGQGLQFLFEYFSETQRNKGNFPGRFSGRQFSNSRSEMNVSTLELGDSALYLCASTGVGGNTEAFFGQGTRLTVV.

This clone has just one count. The chain joins TRBV15 to TRBJ2-1, with 8 bases that match TRBD1. Losses at the gene ends were 0 bases for V and 4 bases for J; bases not matched to a gene: 2. There are 15 residues in the CDR3. The germline V gene encodes CDR1 LNHNV and CDR2 YYDKDF (reference sequence). DNA of the CDR3: TGTGCCACCAGCAGAGATCGACAGGGGTACAATGAGCAGTTCTTC. Its protein product is CATSRDRQGYNEQFF.

The rearrangement links TRBV4-2 to TRBJ2-2; the D gene is possibly TRBD2 (5 bases). Per germline, CDR1 LGHNA and CDR2 YNFKEQ. This CDR3 is built from 14 residues. Trimming took off 5 bases at V and 4 bases at J, with 11 bases between the two ends. The CDR3 sequence is CASSRSGATGELFF. CDR3 coding DNA: TGTGCCAGCAGCAGGAGCGGAGCCACCGGGGAGCTGTTTTTT.

The chain carries TRBV7-3 and TRBJ2-6; D is unresolved. The germline V gene has CDR1 SGHTA and CDR2 FQGTGA. This CDR3 has 14 amino acids. Trimming removed 5 bases from V and 0 bases from J, with 5 bases in between. The CDR3 nucleotides are TGTGCCAGCAGCCCCCACTCTGGGGCCAACGTCCTGACTTTC. Translated: CASSPHSGANVLTF.

This rearrangement joins TRBV6-2 or TRBV6-3 to TRBJ1-5, with D perhaps TRBD1 (5 bases). The germline V and J ends were trimmed by 0 bases and 7 bases, with 10 bases remaining between them. CDR1 is MNHEY, CDR2 SVGEGT, per germline. The CDR3 has 14 residues. The CDR3 sequence is CASSYSDRAQPQHF. CDR3 DNA: TGTGCCAGCAGTTACTCTGACAGAGCCCAGCCCCAGCATTTT.

J is TRBJ2-1 and V is TRBV7-9, with 11 bases that match TRBD2. The germline V gene encodes CDR1 SEHNR and CDR2 FQNEAQ (reference sequence). CDR3 size: 16 residues. The V segment lost 6 bases and the J segment 1 base; nucleotides outside the gene matches: 5. As DNA, the CDR3 is TGTGCCAGCAGGAGAACTAGCGGGAGTTCCTACAATGAGCAGTTCTTC. As protein: CASRRTSGSSYNEQFF.

This rearrangement joins TRBV2 to TRBJ1-6; no clear D. This CDR3 region has 15 residues. V lost 3 bases and J 5 bases, leaving 11 bases between the germline ends. Germline V gives CDR1 SNHLY, CDR2 FYNNEI. The CDR3 nucleotides read TGTGCCAGCAGTGAGTTGAGTCCGGATAATTCACCCCTCCACTTT. Encoded protein: CASSELSPDNSPLHF.

The chain uses TRBV28 and TRBJ1-5; D is unclear. Germline CDR1 and CDR2: MDHEN and SYDVKM. The CDR3 runs to 15 residues. Trimming pared 2 bases from V and 0 bases from J, leaving 8 bases between. CDR3 bases: TGTGCCAGCAGTTTAGTCGGAGGTAGCAATCAGCCCCAGCATTTT. This encodes CASSLVGGSNQPQHF.

The V call is TRBV14, the J call TRBJ2-3; 10 bases agree with TRBD1. The V segment lost 0 bases and the J segment 8 bases; nucleotides outside the gene matches: 11. The germline CDR1 and CDR2 sequences are SGHDN and FVKESK. This CDR3 is 17 amino acids long. As DNA, the CDR3 is TGTGCCAGCAGCCAAGATCCCCGGGACAGGGGAGAGGGTACGCAGTATTTT. This translates into CASSQDPRDRGEGTQYF.

This rearrangement joins TRBV24-1 to TRBJ2-5; unclear D gene. Germline V gene lookup returns CDR1 KGHDR and CDR2 SFDVKD. This CDR3 region has 15 residues. The V and J ends lost 3 bases and 2 bases respectively, with 12 bases between them. The CDR3 region has the DNA TGTGCCACCAGTGATCCTGGCAGGCGACAAGAGACCCAGTACTTC. It specifies CATSDPGRRQETQYF.

The rearrangement joins TRBV27 to TRBJ1-2; 11 bases agree with TRBD1. With 6 bases clipped from V and 8 bases from J, the junction kept 5 bases outside the gene matches. The length of the CDR3 is 13 residues. CDR1 is MNHEY and CDR2 is SMNVEV in the germline V gene (reference sequence). CDR3 DNA: TGTGCCAGCAGGGGACAGGGGGTAGAGGGCTACACCTTC. Translated, it gives CASRGQGVEGYTF.

V is TRBV6-5 and J is TRBJ1-5, with D tentatively TRBD1 (5 bases). CDR1 is MNHEY and CDR2 is SVGAGI in the germline V gene. Deletions cut 5 bases from V and 8 bases from J, with 16 bases between. The CDR3 runs to 14 residues. The CDR3 DNA follows: TGTGCCAGCAGTCCTCAGGGCGGAAGGGAGCCCCAGCATTTT. Translating gives CASSPQGGREPQHF.

CDR3 coding DNA: TGTGCCAGCAGCTTAGTAGTGGATACGCAGTATTTT. Its translation: CASSLVVDTQYF. This rearrangement joins TRBV11-1 to TRBJ2-3, with D unresolved. The CDR3 length is 12 residues. V lost 1 base to trimming and J lost 6 bases, with 5 bases between them. Germline CDR1 and CDR2: SGHAT and FQDESV (reference sequence).

This clone was seen a few times. The chain has TRBV28 and TRBJ2-7, with 10 nucleotides matching TRBD2. V trimming: 5 bases; J trimming: 0 bases; junction bases outside the gene matches: 13. Germline V gene sequence: CDR1 MDHEN, CDR2 SYDVKM. There are 18 residues in the CDR3. CDR3: CASSPRGAGGQSSYEQYF. In DNA form, the CDR3 reads TGTGCCAGCAGTCCCCGGGGAGCGGGAGGGCAAAGCTCCTACGAGCAGTACTTC. The variable domain in full, with the rest retrieved from reference TRBV28 and TRBJ2-7, is DVKVTQSSRYLVKRTGEKVFLECVQDMDHENMFWYRQDPGLGLRLIYFSYDVKMKEKGDIPEGYSVSREKKERFSLILESASTNQTSMYLCASSPRGAGGQSSYEQYFGPGTRLTVT.

This clone was picked up a small number of times. V gene TRBV19 combines with J gene TRBJ1-5; 9 bases fit TRBD1. Germline V gene data show CDR1 as LNHDA and CDR2 as SQIVND (reference sequence). CDR3 length equals 16 residues. The V segment lost 8 bases and the J segment 0 bases; nucleotides outside the gene matches: 8. In nucleotides, the CDR3 is TGTGCCAGTGTCCCCCGGACAGGGGATAGCAATCAGCCCCAGCATTTT. Protein product: CASVPRTGDSNQPQHF.

The chain couples TRBV5-1 to TRBJ2-1; 7 bases line up with TRBD2. The length of the CDR3 is 13 residues. J lost 7 bases, V lost 5 bases, and 6 bases had no gene match. Germline V gene sequence: CDR1 SGHRS, CDR2 YFSETQ. In DNA, the CDR3 is TGCGCCAGCAGTGGAGCGGGGCTTAATGAGCAGTTCTTC. This translates into CASSGAGLNEQFF.

A note on this clone: An end of the junction differs from the germline gene, which may be a read error. CDR3 amino acids: CASNERTSGSNEQFF. The CDR3 coding sequence is TGTGCCAGCAATGAAAGGACTAGCGGGAGCAATGAGCAGTTCTTC. The V and J genes are TRBV2 and TRBJ2-1; 13 bases fit TRBD2. Germline V lookup: CDR1 SNHLY, CDR2 FYNNEI. The CDR3 has 15 amino acids.

The rearrangement links TRBV10-3 to TRBJ2-1; TRBD2 might be the D (6 bases). Germline CDR1 is ENHRY and CDR2 is SYGVKD. The V gene lost 10 bases and the J gene lost 6 bases, with 13 bases spanning the gap. The CDR3 sequence is 12 residues long. The chain's CDR3 is CATSETSNEQFF. In DNA, the CDR3 is TGTGCCACCTCCGAGACTAGCAATGAGCAGTTCTTC.

This clone was counted a single time. The chain has TRBV7-9 and TRBJ2-1; TRBD2 aligns across 10 bases. The CDR3 loop spans 15 amino acids. Germline-derived CDR1 and CDR2 are SEHNR and FQNEAQ (reference sequence). Trimming removed 7 bases from V and 0 bases from J; junction bases left unmatched: 3. CDR3 DNA sequence: TGTGCCAGCACTTGGACTAGCGGCTCCTACAATGAGCAGTTCTTC. Protein product: CASTWTSGSYNEQFF.

This chain links TRBV11-3 with TRBJ2-2; D gene unclear. Trimming removed 5 bases from V and 4 bases from J, with 14 bases in between. The CDR3 has 15 residues. Germline V gene data show CDR1 as SGHNT and CDR2 as YENEEA. The CDR3 region has the DNA TGTGCCAGCAGCCCGTTTAGGCAGGCCACCGGGGAGCTGTTTTTT. Protein sequence: CASSPFRQATGELFF. Complete variable domain (other parts from reference TRBV11-3 and TRBJ2-2): EAGVVQSPRYKIIEKKQPVAFWCNPISGHNTLYWYLQNLGQGPELLIRYENEEAVDDSQLPKDRFSAERLKGVDSTLKIQPAELGDSAVYLCASSPFRQATGELFFGEGSRLTVL.

The gene calls are TRBV12-3 or TRBV12-4 and TRBJ2-7; D uncertain. The CDR3 sequence is 13 residues long. V was trimmed by 5 bases and J by 5 bases, leaving 13 bases between them. CDR3 nucleotide sequence: TGTGCCAGCAGTCTCCTAGGCTACGACGAGCAGTACTTC. Its translation: CASSLLGYDEQYF.

V usage is TRBV7-8 and J usage is TRBJ2-3, with 10 bases aligning to TRBD2. CDR3 length: 18 amino acids. Trimming at V came to 5 bases and at J to 6 bases, leaving 17 bases not matched to a gene. The germline CDR1 and CDR2 sequences are SGHVS and FQNEAQ. CDR3 DNA: TGTGCCAGCAGCCCCGCGGCACCGGGACTAGCGAGAGTTGATACGCAGTATTTT. It is translated as CASSPAAPGLARVDTQYF.

This clone was counted once. This chain links TRBV19 with TRBJ2-2, with D possibly being TRBD1 (7 bases). The CDR3 covers 15 residues. Trimming left V 6 bases short and J 6 bases short, with 17 bases between. From germline, CDR1 is LNHDA and CDR2 SQIVND (reference sequence). The CDR3 protein is CASSRRGQGAGELFF. DNA for the CDR3: TGTGCCAGTAGCAGGCGGGGCCAGGGGGCCGGGGAGCTGTTTTTT.

This rearrangement joins TRBV24-1 to TRBJ1-6; TRBD1 agrees at 7 bases. The CDR3 sequence is 15 residues long. The V segment lost 0 bases and the J segment 10 bases; nucleotides outside the gene matches: 5. Per germline, CDR1 KGHDR and CDR2 SFDVKD. The CDR3 is CATSDLQGGRSPLHF. The CDR3 DNA sequence: TGTGCCACCAGTGATTTGCAGGGGGGAAGATCACCCCTCCACTTT.